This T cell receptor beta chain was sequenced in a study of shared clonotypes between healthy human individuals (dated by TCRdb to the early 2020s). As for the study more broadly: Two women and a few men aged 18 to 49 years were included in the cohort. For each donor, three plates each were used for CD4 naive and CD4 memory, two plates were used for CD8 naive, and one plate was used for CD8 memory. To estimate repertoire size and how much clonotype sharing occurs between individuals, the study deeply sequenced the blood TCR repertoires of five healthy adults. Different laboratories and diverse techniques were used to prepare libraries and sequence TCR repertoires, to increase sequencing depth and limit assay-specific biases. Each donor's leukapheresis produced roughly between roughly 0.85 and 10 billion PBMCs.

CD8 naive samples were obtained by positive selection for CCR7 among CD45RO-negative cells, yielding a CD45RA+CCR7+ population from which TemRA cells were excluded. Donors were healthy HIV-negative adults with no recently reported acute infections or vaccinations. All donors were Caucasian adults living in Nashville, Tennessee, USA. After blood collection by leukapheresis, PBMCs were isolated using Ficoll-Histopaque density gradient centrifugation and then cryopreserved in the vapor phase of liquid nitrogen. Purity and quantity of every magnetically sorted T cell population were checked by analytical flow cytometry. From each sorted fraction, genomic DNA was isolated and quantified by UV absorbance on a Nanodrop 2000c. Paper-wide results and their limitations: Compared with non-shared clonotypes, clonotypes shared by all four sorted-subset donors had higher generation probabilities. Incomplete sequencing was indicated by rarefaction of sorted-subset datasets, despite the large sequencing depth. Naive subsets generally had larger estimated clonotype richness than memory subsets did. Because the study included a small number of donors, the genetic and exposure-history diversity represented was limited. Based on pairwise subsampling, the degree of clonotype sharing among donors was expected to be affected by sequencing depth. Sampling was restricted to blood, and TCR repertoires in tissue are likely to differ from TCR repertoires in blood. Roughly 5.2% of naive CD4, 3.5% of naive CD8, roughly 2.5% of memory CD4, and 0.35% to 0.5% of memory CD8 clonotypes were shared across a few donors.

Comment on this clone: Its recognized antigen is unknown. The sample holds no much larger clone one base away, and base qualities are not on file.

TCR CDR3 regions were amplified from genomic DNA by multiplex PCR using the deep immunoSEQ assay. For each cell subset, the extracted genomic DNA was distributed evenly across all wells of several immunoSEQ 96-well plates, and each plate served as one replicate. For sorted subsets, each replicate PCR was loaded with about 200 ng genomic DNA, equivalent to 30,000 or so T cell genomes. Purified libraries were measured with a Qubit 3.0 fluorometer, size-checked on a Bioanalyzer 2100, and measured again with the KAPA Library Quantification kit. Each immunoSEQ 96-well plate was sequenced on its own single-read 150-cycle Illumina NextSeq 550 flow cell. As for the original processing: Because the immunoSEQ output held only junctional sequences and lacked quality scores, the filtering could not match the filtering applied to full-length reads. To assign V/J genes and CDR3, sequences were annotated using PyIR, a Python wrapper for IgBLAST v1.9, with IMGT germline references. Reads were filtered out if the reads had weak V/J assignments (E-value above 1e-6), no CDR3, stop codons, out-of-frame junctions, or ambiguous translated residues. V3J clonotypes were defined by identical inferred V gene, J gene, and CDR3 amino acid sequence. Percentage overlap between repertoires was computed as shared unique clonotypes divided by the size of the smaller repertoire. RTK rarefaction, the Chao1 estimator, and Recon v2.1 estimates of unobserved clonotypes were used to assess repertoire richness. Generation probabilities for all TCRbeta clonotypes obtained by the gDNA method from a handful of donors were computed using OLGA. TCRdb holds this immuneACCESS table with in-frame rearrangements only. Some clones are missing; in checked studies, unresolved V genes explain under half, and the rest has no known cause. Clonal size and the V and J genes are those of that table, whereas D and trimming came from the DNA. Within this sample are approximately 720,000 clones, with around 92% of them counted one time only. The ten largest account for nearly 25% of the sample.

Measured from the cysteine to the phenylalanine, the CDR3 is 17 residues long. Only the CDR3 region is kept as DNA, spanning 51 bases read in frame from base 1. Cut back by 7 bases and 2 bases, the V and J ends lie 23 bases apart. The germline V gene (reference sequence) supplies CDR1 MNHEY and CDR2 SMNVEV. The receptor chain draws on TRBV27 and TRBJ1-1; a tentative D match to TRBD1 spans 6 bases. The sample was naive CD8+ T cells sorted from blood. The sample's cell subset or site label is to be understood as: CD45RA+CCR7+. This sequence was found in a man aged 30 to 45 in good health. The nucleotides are TGTGCCAGCACTTCACATGTTGCTTCGGACAGAAACACTGAAGCTTTCTTT. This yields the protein CASTSHVASDRNTEAFF.